Listed below are T cell receptor beta chains from one sample, sequenced in a study of T cells expressing NK-cell markers. Using the 5' RACE reads, TCRdb records one entry per CDR3 protein without DNA. In total, the table holds 300,000 to 500,000 distinct CDR3 sequences. Sequenced sample: blood T cells: a sorted CD56 or NKG2C T cell subset, CD4+ or CD8+ T cells, or bulk PBMC T cells (not recorded which). The receptors were sampled from a woman between 45 and 65 years old in good health. CDR3s include the opening cysteine and the closing phenylalanine or tryptophan.

J,V,CDR3
TRBJ1-2,TRBV5-1,CASSLVLGRNYGYTF
TRBJ2-2,TRBV7-2,CASRRTHPGELFF
TRBJ2-3,TRBV12-3/TRBV12-4,CASSLMTGVTDTQYF
TRBJ1-2,TRBV11-2,CASSQGTYSYGYTF
TRBJ2-2,TRBV6-5,CASSYLQSTLTGELFF
TRBJ2-1,TRBV10-3,CAIRGQGGNEQFF
TRBJ2-6,TRBV29-1,CSVWTGEVTGANVLTF
TRBJ2-1,TRBV7-8,CASSPFLQNNEQFF
TRBJ2-1,TRBV29-1,CSVTKVSSYNEQFF
TRBJ2-1,TRBV28,CASSLGWTAEQFF
TRBJ2-2,TRBV10-1,CASSESRTDTGELFF
TRBJ2-1,TRBV20-1,CSARPLAGEQFF
TRBJ1-4,TRBV10-3,CAISKDRGNEKLFF
TRBJ1-2,TRBV6-6,CASSFSVGTGYGYTF
TRBJ2-5,TRBV20-1,CSARPGTTVGETQYF
TRBJ2-1,TRBV27,CASSLSLGDGGADEQFF
TRBJ1-1,TRBV12-3/TRBV12-4,CASNLASTGRRTEAFF
TRBJ2-1,TRBV29-1,CSVEYRGRKNEQFF
TRBJ1-2,TRBV29-1,CSVAGTGDSYGYTF
TRBJ1-2,TRBV20-1,CSARPQGRNYGYTF
TRBJ2-3,TRBV29-1,CSVVGWGTDTQYF
TRBJ2-1,TRBV5-1,CASSELAGGAYNEQFF
TRBJ2-1,TRBV20-1,CSAQTKATSGAYNEQFF
TRBJ2-4,TRBV5-6,CASSLVTAQNIQYF
TRBJ1-3,TRBV4-1,CASSQLGQNTGNTIYF
TRBJ2-2,TRBV6-6,CASSDATGNTGELFF
TRBJ2-3,TRBV10-3,CAISEGDSGSDTQYF
TRBJ1-6,TRBV3-1,CASSQGQTNSPLHF
TRBJ1-2,TRBV4-1,CASSQDKSWYGYTF
TRBJ2-3,TRBV7-9,CASSPQAGSDTQYF
TRBJ1-1,TRBV6-5,CASSRTGVVTEAFF
TRBJ1-1,TRBV20-1,CSANKQGRNTEAFF
TRBJ2-1,TRBV12-3/TRBV12-4,CASTIGHEQFF
TRBJ2-7,TRBV19,CASSIGTGSYEQYF
TRBJ2-5,TRBV12-3/TRBV12-4,CASSFTSGRAIGTQYF
TRBJ2-3,TRBV14,CASSRGAAPYTQYF
TRBJ2-5,TRBV5-5,CASTLDGTAKQETQYF
TRBJ2-3,TRBV20-1,CSARDDTHTQYF
TRBJ2-1,TRBV20-1,CSARTGGRYSYNEQFF
TRBJ1-5,TRBV18,CASSSTGGLSNQPQHF
TRBJ2-7,TRBV2,CASRARLAGIYEQYF
TRBJ2-2,TRBV12-3/TRBV12-4,CATRGGPVTGELFF
TRBJ2-3,TRBV29-1,CSDNPPPAGLGQYF